These 20 T cell receptor beta chains originate from one sample sequenced in a study of cytotoxic CD8 clonotypes in ibrutinib-treated CLL. Assay used: immunoSEQ multiplex PCR; TCRdb lists only in-frame clones, some missing. The sample yields approximately 120,000 clones, 50% to 65% seen once. The source material was PBMCs, sampled after 24 months of ibrutinib treatment. The receptors shown here come from a human donor with chronic lymphocytic leukemia.

This clone was counted only a few times. The V and J genes are TRBV5-1 and TRBJ2-3, with D unclear. This CDR3 has 16 amino acids. V lost 0 bases to trimming and J lost 3 bases, with 14 bases between them. CDR1 and CDR2 (germline): SGHRS, YFSETQ. DNA of the CDR3: TGCGCCAGCAGCTTGGTAGCATCCAAACGGACAGATACGCAGTATTTT. This translates into CASSLVASKRTDTQYF.

This chain uses TRBV11-3 with TRBJ2-7; 11 positions match TRBD1. The CDR3 consists of 17 residues. The V gene end was trimmed by 6 bases and the J gene end by 3 bases; junction bases not matched to a gene: 13. Germline V gene data show CDR1 as SGHNT and CDR2 as YENEEA. The CDR3 is CASSPRSGTGGIYEQYF. DNA of the CDR3: TGTGCCAGCAGTCCCCGATCCGGGACAGGGGGAATCTACGAGCAGTACTTC.

The V call is TRBV19, the J call TRBJ2-1; D unresolved. This CDR3 comprises 15 residues. CDR1 and CDR2 from the germline V gene are LNHDA and SQIVND (reference sequence). V was trimmed by 4 bases and J by 1 base, leaving 11 bases between them. The CDR3 protein is CASSRTSDSYNEQFF. Written as DNA, the CDR3 is TGTGCCAGTAGTAGGACCTCCGATTCCTACAATGAGCAGTTCTTC.

V usage is TRBV2 and J usage is TRBJ2-3; TRBD2 might be the D (6 bases). The length of the CDR3 is 15 residues. V was shortened by 2 bases and J by 8 bases, with 17 bases between the two germline ends. CDR1 is SNHLY and CDR2 is FYNNEI in the germline V gene. The CDR3 DNA reads TGTGCCAGCAGTGAAATGCTAGCGAATTCCCCTACGCAGTATTTT. Its translation is CASSEMLANSPTQYF. Based on the CDR3 plus reference TRBV2 and TRBJ2-3, the full variable domain is EPEVTQTPSHQVTQMGQEVILRCVPISNHLYFYWYRQILGQKVEFLVSFYNNEISEKSEIFDDQFSVERPDGSNFTLKIRSTKLEDSAMYFCASSEMLANSPTQYFGPGTRLTVL.

This clone was recorded a few times. V and J are TRBV7-3 and TRBJ1-6; D not resolved. Germline lookup yields CDR1 SGHTA and CDR2 FQGTGA. The CDR3 runs to 11 residues. The V and J ends lost 7 bases and 8 bases respectively, with 6 bases between them. The CDR3 sequence: CASTLHSPLHF. In nucleotides, the CDR3 is TGTGCCAGCACCCTGCATTCACCCCTCCACTTT.

V usage is TRBV5-1 and J usage is TRBJ2-1, with 9 bases matching TRBD1. Looked up from germline, CDR1 is SGHRS and CDR2 is YFSETQ. V shed 5 bases, J shed 8 bases, and the junction held 8 bases outside the gene matches. CDR3 length equals 14 residues. CDR3 loop: CASRDGTGLDEQFF. CDR3 coding DNA: TGCGCCAGCAGGGACGGGACAGGGCTCGATGAGCAGTTCTTC.

The chain carries TRBV27 and TRBJ2-5, with a tentative D call TRBD2 (5 bases). The CDR3 extends over 16 amino acids. V lost 6 bases and J lost 2, with 19 bases in between. Germline CDR1 reads MNHEY; CDR2 reads SMNVEV (reference sequence). In DNA, the CDR3 is TGTGCCAGCAGCCTCGTGGCTCAGAGGGCTCAAGAGACCCAGTACTTC. This encodes CASSLVAQRAQETQYF.

The chain couples TRBV5-1 to TRBJ2-1; a possible D gene is TRBD2 (5 bases). The germline V gene has CDR1 SGHRS and CDR2 YFSETQ. This CDR3 has 15 amino acids. The germline V and J ends were trimmed by 4 bases and 4 bases, with 15 bases remaining between them. The CDR3 here is CASSLEGRTYNEQFF. The CDR3 DNA is TGCGCCAGCAGCCTTGAGGGCAGAACTTACAATGAGCAGTTCTTC. Using reference TRBV5-1 and TRBJ2-1 for the parts outside the CDR3, the full variable domain is KAGVTQTPRYLIKTRGQQVTLSCSPISGHRSVSWYQQTPGQGLQFLFEYFSETQRNKGNFPGRFSGRQFSNSRSEMNVSTLELGDSALYLCASSLEGRTYNEQFFGPGTRLTVL.

This chain uses TRBV11-2 with TRBJ2-5; 7 bases line up with TRBD1. Germline V gene lookup returns CDR1 SGHAT and CDR2 FQNNGV. V was pared by 5 bases and J by 4 bases, with 10 bases of the junction left unmatched. The CDR3 extends over 15 amino acids. The CDR3 nucleotides read TGTGCCAGCAGCCTCCAAGGGGGCCGGGGAGAGACCCAGTACTTC. This codes for CASSLQGGRGETQYF.

This chain joins TRBV18 and TRBJ2-5; D may be TRBD1 (6 bases). Germline assignment: CDR1 KGHSH and CDR2 LQKENI. The CDR3 has 14 amino acids. Trimming left V 6 bases short and J 0 bases short, with 11 bases between. The CDR3 DNA sequence: TGTGCCAGCTCGCCTACAGGGTACCAAGAGACCCAGTACTTC. Translating it yields CASSPTGYQETQYF.

The gene calls are TRBV7-8 and TRBJ2-7, with 9 nucleotides matching TRBD1. Unmatched junction bases numbered 7, after V lost 0 bases and J lost 4 bases. Germline V gives CDR1 SGHVS, CDR2 FQNEAQ. The CDR3 totals 16 residues. CDR3 region: CASSLAQQGALYEQYF. For the CDR3, the DNA is TGTGCCAGCAGCTTAGCCCAACAGGGGGCGTTGTACGAGCAGTACTTC.

The chain carries TRBV30 and TRBJ1-4; TRBD1 might be the D (6 bases). The CDR3 loop spans 14 amino acids. Looked up from germline, CDR1 is GTSNPN and CDR2 is SVGIG (reference sequence). Trimming left V 4 bases short and J 3 bases short, with 12 bases between. The CDR3 reads CAWTVQGSNEKLFF. As DNA, the CDR3 is TGTGCCTGGACCGTACAGGGTTCTAATGAAAAACTGTTTTTT.

The chain employs TRBV7-2 and TRBJ1-2; D possibly corresponds to TRBD1 (5 bases). The CDR3 length is 14 residues. Germline loops: CDR1 SGHTA, CDR2 FQGNSA. V lost 1 base, J lost 8 bases, and 14 bases lay in between. CDR3 in DNA: TGTGCCAGCAGCTTAGAGGTGAGGGGCCGAGGCTACACCTTC. Its protein product is CASSLEVRGRGYTF.

The CDR3: CASSLALVGLGSPLHF. DNA for the CDR3: TGTGCCAGCAGCTTAGCTCTTGTAGGATTGGGTTCACCCCTCCACTTT. The chain links TRBV7-2 to TRBJ1-6; D ambiguous. The length of the CDR3 is 16 residues. Trimming took 0 bases from V and 9 from J, leaving 15 bases between them. Looked up from germline, CDR1 is SGHTA and CDR2 is FQGNSA. The full variable domain, rest sourced from reference TRBV7-2 and TRBJ1-6, is GAGVSQSPSNKVTEKGKDVELRCDPISGHTALYWYRQSLGQGLEFLIYFQGNSAPDKSGLPSDRFSAERTGGSVSTLTIQRTQQEDSAVYLCASSLALVGLGSPLHFGNGTRLTVT.

The V gene is TRBV7-9, the J gene TRBJ2-7; 7 bases agree with TRBD2. This CDR3 is 14 amino acids long. The germline V gene encodes CDR1 SEHNR and CDR2 FQNEAQ (reference sequence). V lost 8 bases to trimming and J lost 2 bases; unmatched junction nucleotides: 9. The CDR3 DNA reads TGTGCCAGCGGATCCGGGACTACAGCCTACGAGCAGTACTTC. Amino acid sequence: CASGSGTTAYEQYF.

The chain uses TRBV7-2 and TRBJ2-5; D unclear. The germline CDR1 and CDR2 sequences are SGHTA and FQGNSA. The CDR3 has 13 amino acids. Trimming took off 8 bases at V and 0 bases at J, with 10 bases between the two ends. Here the CDR3 DNA reads TGTGCCAGCCAGAGGCGAAACCAAGAGACCCAGTACTTC. Amino acid sequence: CASQRRNQETQYF.

The V gene is TRBV6-1, the J gene TRBJ2-7; 7 bases line up with TRBD1. The CDR3 consists of 13 residues. The germline gives CDR1 MNHNS, CDR2 SASEGT. V lost 10 bases to trimming and J lost 2 bases; unmatched junction nucleotides: 8. CDR3 bases: TGTGCCACCCCGGGGACAGAAGCCTACGAGCAGTACTTC. Encoded protein: CATPGTEAYEQYF.

This clone was counted once. The chain is built from TRBV6-5 and TRBJ1-6; 11 bases match TRBD1. Germline CDR1 MNHEY, CDR2 SVGAGI. Losses at the gene ends were 8 bases for V and 10 bases for J; bases not matched to a gene: 10. This CDR3 spans 15 amino acids. The DNA of the CDR3 is TGTGCCAGCGCGACTCGGACAGGGGGCGCCTCACCCCTCCACTTT. Residues: CASATRTGGASPLHF.

V gene TRBV7-3 combines with J gene TRBJ2-2, with 9 positions matching TRBD1. From germline, CDR1 is SGHTA and CDR2 FQGTGA. This CDR3 is built from 15 residues. Trimming removed 5 bases from V and 6 bases from J; junction bases left unmatched: 7. CDR3 residues: CASSSDRGRAGELFF. The CDR3 coding sequence is TGTGCCAGCAGCAGTGACAGGGGGAGGGCCGGGGAGCTGTTTTTT. Drawing the rest from reference TRBV7-3 and TRBJ2-2, the complete variable domain is GAGVSQTPSNKVTEKGKYVELRCDPISGHTALYWYRQSLGQGPEFLIYFQGTGAADDSGLPNDRFFAVRPEGSVSTLKIQRTERGDSAVYLCASSSDRGRAGELFFGEGSRLTVL.

The V gene is TRBV19, the J gene TRBJ2-5; D perhaps matches TRBD1 (5 bases). Germline CDR1 is LNHDA and CDR2 is SQIVND (reference sequence). V lost 0 bases and J 5 bases, leaving 19 bases between the germline ends. This CDR3 contains 17 residues. Written as DNA, the CDR3 is TGTGCCAGTAGTATAGATCCTAGGGGCGCAGGTGGGGAGACCCAGTACTTC. It is translated as CASSIDPRGAGGETQYF.